This record concerns one T cell receptor (beta chain) sequence. Its antigen is currently unknown. The data derive from a study of OX40 agonist ivuxolimab in advanced cancers. Study information: Aged 23 to 79 with a mean of 60 years, they were 75% to 85% male. Overall study results and limits: CD4+ and CD8+ blood T cells expanded clonally by week 6 at 0.1 to 3.0 mg/kg.

The CDR3 consists of 13 residues. Germline trimming cut 10 bases from V and 0 bases from J; bases unmatched to any gene: 4. Germline CDR1 reads ENHRY; CDR2 reads SYGVKD. Profiling relied on immunoSEQ multiplex PCR, and the TCRdb table lists in-frame clones only, not all of them. The sample carries 30,000 to 45,000 clones, approximately 86% recorded once. Autoimmune disease history or systemic immunosuppression meant exclusion. Blood got drawn at baseline, again on cycle 4 day 1, and then on cycle 7 day 1. J is TRBJ2-3 and V is TRBV10-3, with 7 bases lining up with TRBD1. Specimen: CD4+ or CD8+ T cells sorted from blood, collected in a trial of the OX40 agonist ivuxolimab. The sequence was collected from an adult with an advanced solid tumor such as melanoma, head and neck, liver or kidney cancer. The CDR3 DNA follows: TGTGCCACCAGGGACAGTAGCACAGATACGCAGTATTTT. Translated, it gives CATRDSSTDTQYF.